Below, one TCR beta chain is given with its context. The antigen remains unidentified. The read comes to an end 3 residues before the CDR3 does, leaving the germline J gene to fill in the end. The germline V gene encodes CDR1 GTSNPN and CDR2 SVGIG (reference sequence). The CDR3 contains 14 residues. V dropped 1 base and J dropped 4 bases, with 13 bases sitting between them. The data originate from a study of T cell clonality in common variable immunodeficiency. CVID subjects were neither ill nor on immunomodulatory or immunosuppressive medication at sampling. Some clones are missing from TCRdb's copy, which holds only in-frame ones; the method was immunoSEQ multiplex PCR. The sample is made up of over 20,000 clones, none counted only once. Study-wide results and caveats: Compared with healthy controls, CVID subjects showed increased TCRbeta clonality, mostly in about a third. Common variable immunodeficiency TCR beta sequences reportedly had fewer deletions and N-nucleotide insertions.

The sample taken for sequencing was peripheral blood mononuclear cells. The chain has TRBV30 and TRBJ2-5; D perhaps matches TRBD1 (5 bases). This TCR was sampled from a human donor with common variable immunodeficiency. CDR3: CAWSGGFTGETQYF. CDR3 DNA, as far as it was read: TGTGCCTGGAGTGGGGGCTTCACTGGAGAGACC.